This TCR beta chain was captured by sequencing in a study of blood T cell repertoires in COVID-19. Whole-study context: Some COVID-19 samples were acute and others convalescent; all came from the United States, Italy and Spain.

The CDR3 is 13 residues long. The J segment lost 7 bases and the V segment lost 3 bases, leaving 3 bases of the junction unmatched. Germline V gene lookup returns CDR1 KGHSH and CDR2 LQKENI. In the study's own analysis: How many nucleated cells were present was estimated from reference gene primer amplification. The table came from immunoSEQ multiplex PCR; TCRdb's copy has only in-frame clones and leaves some out. V and J calls and clone size are copied from that table; D and trimming were computed from the DNA. The repertoire holds more than 95,000 clones, with roughly four fifths as singletons. Input material: peripheral blood. The receptor was isolated from a man aged 55 to 70 with acute or convalescent COVID-19. The V and J genes are TRBV18 and TRBJ1-2, with 9 bases matching TRBD1. The CDR3 spells CASSPGQGSGYTF. For the CDR3, the DNA is TGTGCCAGCTCACCGGGACAGGGTTCTGGCTACACCTTC.